A single sample is the source of the 24 T cell receptor beta chains below, sequenced in a study of cytomegalovirus exposure and HLA in healthy donors. Some clones are missing from TCRdb's copy, which holds only in-frame ones; the method was immunoSEQ multiplex PCR. The profile shows 100,000 to 150,000 clones, roughly 94% of them singletons. Sequencing was performed on PBMCs. The receptor set was obtained from a woman in her late teens or twenties in good health and CMV-seronegative.

The chain is built from TRBV21-1 and TRBJ1-2; no DNA check was done on the table's D call, TRBD1. TRBV21-1 is shown as a pseudogene. CDR3 length: 15 amino acids. CDR3 region: CASSTGSMDRAGYTF. CDR3 DNA: TGTGCCAGCAGCACAGGTTCCATGGACAGGGCTGGCTACACCTTC.

J is TRBJ2-2 and V is TRBV9; D is unclear. Germline V gene data show CDR1 as SGDLS and CDR2 as YYNGEE. The CDR3 is 14 residues long. The V end was cut by 0 bases, the J end by 7 bases, with 10 bases between. CDR3 sequence reads: CASSVGPPVGELFF. DNA for the CDR3: TGTGCCAGCAGCGTAGGTCCTCCGGTCGGGGAGCTGTTTTTT.

This clone came up once. V and J are TRBV15 and TRBJ2-5; a weak D match, TRBD2 (5 bases). Trimming took off 0 bases at V and 5 bases at J, with 16 bases between the two ends. Germline CDR1 and CDR2: LNHNV and YYDKDF (reference sequence). The CDR3 consists of 16 residues. The CDR3 is CATSRDLKLVGETQYF. The CDR3 bases are TGTGCCACCAGCAGAGACCTAAAACTAGTAGGTGAGACCCAGTACTTC.

This chain uses TRBV7-9 with TRBJ2-2; D may be TRBD2 (5 bases). The V end lost 1 base, the J end lost 4 bases, and 7 bases lay between the germline ends. The germline V gene has CDR1 SEHNR and CDR2 FQNEAQ (reference sequence). The CDR3 consists of 14 residues. CDR3 sequence: CASSLGAGTGELFF. In nucleotides, the CDR3 is TGTGCCAGCAGCTTAGGGGCGGGCACCGGGGAGCTGTTTTTT.

V and J are TRBV5-6 and TRBJ2-4; no reliable D call. This CDR3 has 15 residues. The germline V gene encodes CDR1 SGHDT and CDR2 YYEEEE. The V and J ends lost 4 bases and 0 bases respectively, with 11 bases between them. CDR3 amino acids: CASSTTPLAKNIQYF. For the CDR3, the DNA is TGTGCCAGCAGCACTACCCCGTTAGCCAAAAACATTCAGTACTTC.

This chain connects TRBV2 to TRBJ1-5, with D possibly matching TRBD1 (5 bases). The CDR3 contains 14 residues. Germline CDR1 reads SNHLY; CDR2 reads FYNNEI. V gave up 3 bases and J gave up 0 bases, with 6 bases separating them. CDR3 region: CASSEDNSNQPQHF. CDR3 in DNA: TGTGCCAGCAGTGAGGACAATAGCAATCAGCCCCAGCATTTT.

The CDR3 is CASSSGAGNTIYF. CDR3 coding DNA: TGCGCCAGCAGCTCAGGGGCTGGAAACACCATATATTTT. This chain joins TRBV5-1 and TRBJ1-3, with D possibly matching TRBD1 (6 bases). Germline V gene lookup returns CDR1 SGHRS and CDR2 YFSETQ. Trimming shortened V by 3 bases and J by 2 bases, and 6 bases separated the two germline ends. The CDR3 consists of 13 residues.

The V and J genes are TRBV6-1 and TRBJ1-5; D gene uncertain. Germline assignment: CDR1 MNHNS and CDR2 SASEGT. The CDR3 consists of 13 residues. Between the trimmed V and J ends, which lost 6 bases and 7 bases, there was a span of 13 bases. CDR3 residues: CASRYSGSQPQHF. CDR3 nucleotides: TGTGCCAGCAGGTACAGTGGAAGCCAGCCCCAGCATTTT.

This chain connects TRBV5-4 to TRBJ1-4; a weak D match, TRBD1 (5 bases). With 0 bases removed from V and 2 bases from J, the gap between germline ends came to 8 bases. This CDR3 region has 15 residues. Germline CDR1 is SGHNT and CDR2 is YYREEE (reference sequence). CDR3 loop: CASSLAAGTNEKLFF. The CDR3 DNA reads TGTGCCAGCAGCTTGGCCGCAGGGACTAATGAAAAACTGTTTTTT.

The chain carries TRBV5-1 and TRBJ2-7, with 7 bases identical to TRBD2. J was trimmed by 2 bases and V by 0 bases; bases with no gene match: 5. Germline loops: CDR1 SGHRS, CDR2 YFSETQ. The CDR3 spans 15 residues. CDR3 DNA sequence: TGCGCCAGCAGCTTGGCGGGGGGAGACCCCTACGAGCAGTACTTC. It is translated as CASSLAGGDPYEQYF.

This rearrangement joins TRBV6-6 to TRBJ1-2; tentative D call: TRBD1 (6 bases). V dropped 7 bases and J dropped 0 bases, with 12 bases sitting between them. This CDR3 has 14 residues. Germline V gives CDR1 MNHNY, CDR2 SVGAGI (reference sequence). The CDR3 loop reads CASTLGDTNYGYTF. The CDR3 DNA follows: TGTGCCAGCACCTTGGGGGACACTAACTATGGCTACACCTTC.

The chain couples TRBV2 to TRBJ1-1; TRBD1 matches at 7 bases. The germline V gene has CDR1 SNHLY and CDR2 FYNNEI. V gave up 11 bases and J gave up 0 bases; unmatched junction bases: 6. The CDR3 totals 13 residues. DNA for the CDR3: TGTGCCGACAAGACAGGGCTGAACACTGAAGCTTTCTTT. Translation: CADKTGLNTEAFF.

The rearrangement joins TRBV10-3 to TRBJ2-3, with D uncertain. V lost 6 bases and J lost 3, with 7 bases in between. The CDR3 loop spans 12 amino acids. Germline loops: CDR1 ENHRY, CDR2 SYGVKD. CDR3: CAISVRTDTQYF. CDR3 DNA: TGTGCCATCAGCGTCCGTACAGATACGCAGTATTTT.

This rearrangement joins TRBV28 to TRBJ1-4, with D unresolved. The CDR3 extends over 14 amino acids. V shed 8 bases and J shed 0 bases, with 10 bases lying between them. Per germline, CDR1 MDHEN and CDR2 SYDVKM. The CDR3, as DNA: TGTGCCAGCCTGGGCGCCACAACTAATGAAAAACTGTTTTTT. It codes for CASLGATTNEKLFF.

The rearrangement joins TRBV30 to TRBJ2-3; the D gene is possibly TRBD2 (5 bases). Trimming removed 3 bases from V and 2 bases from J, with 15 bases in between. The CDR3 is made up of 15 amino acids. Germline CDR1 and CDR2: GTSNPN and SVGIG (reference sequence). CDR3 sequence reads: CAWSEGISPTDTQYF. The CDR3 coding sequence is TGTGCCTGGAGCGAGGGCATATCTCCCACAGATACGCAGTATTTT. The whole variable domain, remainder taken from reference TRBV30 and TRBJ2-3, is SQTIHQWPATLVQPVGSPLSLECTVEGTSNPNLYWYRQAAGRGLQLLFYSVGIGQISSEVPQNLSASRPQDRQFILSSKKLLLSDSGFYLCAWSEGISPTDTQYFGPGTRLTVL.

This chain connects TRBV28 to TRBJ1-3, with D unclear. Trimming removed 3 bases from V and 1 base from J, with 31 bases in between. Germline V CDR1 and CDR2: MDHEN, SYDVKM. The CDR3 runs 22 residues. As DNA, the CDR3 is TGTGCCAGCAGTTTTATCTTCATCCAGGCCGACGGCCCCCCGGTGTCTGGAAACACCATATATTTT. Translated: CASSFIFIQADGPPVSGNTIYF.

The V and J genes are TRBV7-2 and TRBJ2-1; the D gene is possibly TRBD2 (6 bases). This CDR3 has 13 residues. Germline V lookup: CDR1 SGHTA, CDR2 FQGNSA. V was trimmed by 5 bases and J by 6 bases, leaving 11 bases between them. CDR3 DNA: TGTGCCAGCAGCACCCGACTAGTCAATGAGCAGTTCTTC. The encoded protein is CASSTRLVNEQFF.

The chain couples TRBV18 to TRBJ1-2, with 7 bases aligning to TRBD1. The CDR3 spans 14 residues. The junction had 14 bases not matched to a gene; V was cut back by 10 bases and J by 6 bases. Germline assignment: CDR1 KGHSH and CDR2 LQKENI. Here the CDR3 DNA reads TGTGCCACCTCTCTTAGACAGGGAACGGATGGCTACACCTTC. Protein sequence: CATSLRQGTDGYTF.

The chain carries TRBV5-1 and TRBJ2-7, with D possibly being TRBD2 (5 bases). The CDR3 runs 11 residues. Trimming left V 5 bases short and J 3 bases short, with 6 bases between. Looked up from germline, CDR1 is SGHRS and CDR2 is YFSETQ. The DNA for the CDR3 is TGCGCCAGCAGGGGGAGCTACGAGCAGTACTTC. Amino acids: CASRGSYEQYF.

This clone came up once. The chain combines TRBV4-1 with TRBJ1-1; D possibly corresponds to TRBD1 (6 bases). The length of the CDR3 is 15 residues. Germline V gene lookup returns CDR1 MGHRA and CDR2 YSYEKL. Trimming shortened V by 5 bases and J by 5 bases, and 18 bases separated the two germline ends. As DNA, the CDR3 is TGCGCCAGCAGCAAGAGTGAGGGGGGGGTGACTGAAGCTTTCTTT. Translating gives CASSKSEGGVTEAFF.

The chain uses TRBV5-1 and TRBJ1-2; possible D gene TRBD1, 5 bases. The CDR3 covers 14 residues. CDR1 SGHRS and CDR2 YFSETQ come from the germline V gene. V lost 0 bases, J lost 3 bases, and 9 bases lay in between. The CDR3 region is CASSLVVGDYGYTF. The DNA of the CDR3 is TGCGCCAGCAGCTTGGTGGTAGGGGACTATGGCTACACCTTC.

V usage is TRBV7-9 and J usage is TRBJ1-1; no clear D. The CDR3 totals 15 residues. Germline CDR1 is SEHNR and CDR2 is FQNEAQ (reference sequence). Trimming stripped 5 bases from V and 5 bases from J, with 18 bases between. The CDR3 spells CASSEEGILATEAFF. CDR3 bases: TGTGCCAGCAGCGAGGAAGGGATCTTAGCGACTGAAGCTTTCTTT.

This CDR3 is CASSNDREVDEQFF. In nucleotides, the CDR3 is TGCGCCAGCAGCAACGACAGGGAGGTGGATGAGCAGTTCTTC. The V and J genes are TRBV4-1 and TRBJ2-1; possibly TRBD1 for D (7 bases). Per germline, CDR1 MGHRA and CDR2 YSYEKL. The germline V and J ends were trimmed by 5 bases and 8 bases, with 16 bases remaining between them. This CDR3 region has 14 residues.

The rearrangement uses TRBV28 and TRBJ1-6; D not certain. This CDR3 comprises 12 residues. The germline V and J ends were trimmed by 5 bases and 9 bases, with 8 bases remaining between them. Germline-derived CDR1 and CDR2 are MDHEN and SYDVKM. The CDR3 sequence is CASSLPGSPLHF. As DNA, the CDR3 is TGTGCCAGCAGTCTCCCGGGTTCACCCCTCCACTTT.